This is a list of T cell receptor beta chains from one sample in a study of T-cell reconstitution after alpha-beta-depleted transplantation in children. TCRdb re-analysed the PCR reads in MiXCR, keeping a single row per CDR3 protein. Of 400,000 to 500,000 distinct CDR3 sequences listed, approximately 10% are singletons. Sample: PBMCs from the stem cell graft donor, taken from the stem cell graft. Every receptor here comes from a human donor who donated a stem cell graft to a child with acute myeloid leukemia. The CDR3 runs from the conserved cysteine through the conserved F or W. The order of the fields is clone size, J gene, V gene, D gene, CDR3 protein, CDR3 DNA. D genes are given only for firm matches. Part of the rows lack a size; the others show once, few, many or a class for expanded clones.

NA	TRBJ1-2	TRBV7-2	TRBD1	CASSPINRGMVHGYTF	TGTGCCAGCAGCCCGATCAACAGGGGCATGGTCCATGGCTACACCTTC
few	TRBJ2-3	TRBV5-1	TRBD2	CASSPGSVAGVDTQYF	TGCGCCAGCAGCCCTGGGTCGGTAGCGGGAGTAGATACGCAGTATTTT
NA	TRBJ2-1	TRBV9	TRBD2	CASSTGAGDPYNEQFF	TGTGCCAGCAGCACCGGAGCGGGAGACCCCTACAATGAGCAGTTCTTC
NA	TRBJ1-1	TRBV4-3	TRBD1	CASSQPDRGGVAFF	TGCGCCAGCAGCCAACCCGACAGGGGAGGAGTAGCTTTCTTT
NA	TRBJ1-5	TRBV12-3/TRBV12-4	NA	CASSYFDRPQHF	TGTGCCAGCAGTTATTTCGATCGGCCCCAGCATTTT
many	TRBJ2-1	TRBV6-2/TRBV6-3	TRBD2	CASRRPTSGSINEQFF	TGTGCCAGCAGACGCCCGACTAGCGGGAGCATTAATGAGCAGTTCTTC
few	TRBJ1-2	TRBV2	TRBD1	CASRAPGQGYGYTF	TGTGCCAGCAGAGCACCTGGACAGGGGTATGGCTACACCTTC
few	TRBJ1-2	TRBV10-3	NA	CAISDREGGYTF	TGTGCCATCAGTGATCGGGAGGGTGGCTACACCTTC
NA	TRBJ2-2	TRBV7-8	TRBD1	CASSPGTGIPGELFF	TGTGCCAGCAGCCCCGGGACAGGGATCCCCGGGGAGCTGTTTTTT
many	TRBJ2-3	TRBV15	NA	CATSGGYKGSTDTQYF	TGTGCCACCAGCGGGGGGTACAAAGGGAGCACAGATACGCAGTATTTT
NA	TRBJ1-2	TRBV7-9	NA	CASSLFLHYELGYTF	TGTGCCAGCAGCTTATTTCTGCACTATGAGTTAGGCTACACCTTC
NA	TRBJ1-1	TRBV29-1	NA	CSVRDQNTEAFF	TGCAGCGTTAGGGACCAGAACACTGAAGCTTTCTTT